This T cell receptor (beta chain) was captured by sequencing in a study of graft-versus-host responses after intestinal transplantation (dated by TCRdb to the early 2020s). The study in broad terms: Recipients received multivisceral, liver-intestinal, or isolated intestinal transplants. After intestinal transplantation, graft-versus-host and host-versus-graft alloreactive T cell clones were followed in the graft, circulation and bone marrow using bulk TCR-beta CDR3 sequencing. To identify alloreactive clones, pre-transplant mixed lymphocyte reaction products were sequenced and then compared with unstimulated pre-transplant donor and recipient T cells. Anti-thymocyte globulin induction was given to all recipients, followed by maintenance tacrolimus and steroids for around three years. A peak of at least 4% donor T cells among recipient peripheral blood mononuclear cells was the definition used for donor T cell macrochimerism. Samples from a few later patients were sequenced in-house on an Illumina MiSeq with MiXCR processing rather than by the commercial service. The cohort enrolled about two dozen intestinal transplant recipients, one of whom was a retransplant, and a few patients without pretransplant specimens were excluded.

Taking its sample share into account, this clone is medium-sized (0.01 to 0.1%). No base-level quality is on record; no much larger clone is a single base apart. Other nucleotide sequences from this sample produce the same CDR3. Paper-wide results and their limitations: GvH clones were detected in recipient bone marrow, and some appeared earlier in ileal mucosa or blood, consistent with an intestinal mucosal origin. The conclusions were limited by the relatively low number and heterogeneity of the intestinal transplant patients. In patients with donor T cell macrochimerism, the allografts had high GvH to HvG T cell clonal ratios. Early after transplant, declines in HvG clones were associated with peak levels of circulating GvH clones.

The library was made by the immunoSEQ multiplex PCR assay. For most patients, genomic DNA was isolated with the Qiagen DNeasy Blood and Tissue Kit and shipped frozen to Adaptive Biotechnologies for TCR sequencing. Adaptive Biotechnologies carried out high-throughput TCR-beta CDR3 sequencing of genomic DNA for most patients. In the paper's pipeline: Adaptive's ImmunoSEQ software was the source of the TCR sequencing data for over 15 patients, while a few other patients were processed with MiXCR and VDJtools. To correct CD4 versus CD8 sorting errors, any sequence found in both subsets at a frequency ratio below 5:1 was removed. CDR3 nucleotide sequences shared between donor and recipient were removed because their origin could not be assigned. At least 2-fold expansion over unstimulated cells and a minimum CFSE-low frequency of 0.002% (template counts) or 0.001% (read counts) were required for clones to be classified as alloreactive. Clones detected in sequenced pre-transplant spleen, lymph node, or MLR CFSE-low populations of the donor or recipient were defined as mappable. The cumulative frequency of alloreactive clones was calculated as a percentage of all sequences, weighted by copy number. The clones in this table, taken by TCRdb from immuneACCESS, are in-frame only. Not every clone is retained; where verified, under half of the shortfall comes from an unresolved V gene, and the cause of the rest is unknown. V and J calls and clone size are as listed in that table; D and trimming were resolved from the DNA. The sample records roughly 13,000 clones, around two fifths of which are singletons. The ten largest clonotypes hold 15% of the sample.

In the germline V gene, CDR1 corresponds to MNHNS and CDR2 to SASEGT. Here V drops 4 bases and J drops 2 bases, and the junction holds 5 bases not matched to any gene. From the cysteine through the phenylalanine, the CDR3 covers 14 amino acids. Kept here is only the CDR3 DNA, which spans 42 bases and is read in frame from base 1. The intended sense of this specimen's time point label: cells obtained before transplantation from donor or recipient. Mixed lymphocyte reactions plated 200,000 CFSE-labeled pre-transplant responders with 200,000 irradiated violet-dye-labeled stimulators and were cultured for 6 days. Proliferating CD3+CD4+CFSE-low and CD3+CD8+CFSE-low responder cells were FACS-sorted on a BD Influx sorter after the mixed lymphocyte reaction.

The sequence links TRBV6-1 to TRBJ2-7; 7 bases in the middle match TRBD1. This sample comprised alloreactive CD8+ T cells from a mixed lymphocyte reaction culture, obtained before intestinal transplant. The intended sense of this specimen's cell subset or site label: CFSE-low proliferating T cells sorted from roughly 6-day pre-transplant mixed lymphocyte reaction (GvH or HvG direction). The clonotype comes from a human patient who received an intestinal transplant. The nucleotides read TGTGCCAGCAGTGCTAGGGACAGCACCTACGAGCAGTACTTC. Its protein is CASSARDSTYEQYF.